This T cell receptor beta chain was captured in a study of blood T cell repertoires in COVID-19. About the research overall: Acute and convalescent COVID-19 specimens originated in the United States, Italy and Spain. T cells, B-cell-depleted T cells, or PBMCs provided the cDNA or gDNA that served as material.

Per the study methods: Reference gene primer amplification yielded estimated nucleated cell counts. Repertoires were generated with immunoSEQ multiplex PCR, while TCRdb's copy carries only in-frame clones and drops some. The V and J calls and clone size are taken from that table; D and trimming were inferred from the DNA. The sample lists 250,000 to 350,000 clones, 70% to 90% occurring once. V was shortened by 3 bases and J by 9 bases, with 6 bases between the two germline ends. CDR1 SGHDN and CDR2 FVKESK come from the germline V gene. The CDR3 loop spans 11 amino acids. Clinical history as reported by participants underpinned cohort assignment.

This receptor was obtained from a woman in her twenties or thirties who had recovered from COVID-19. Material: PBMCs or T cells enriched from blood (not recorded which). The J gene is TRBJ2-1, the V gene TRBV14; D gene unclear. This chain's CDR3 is CASSHEVEQFF. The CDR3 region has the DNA TGTGCCAGCAGCCACGAGGTTGAGCAGTTCTTC.